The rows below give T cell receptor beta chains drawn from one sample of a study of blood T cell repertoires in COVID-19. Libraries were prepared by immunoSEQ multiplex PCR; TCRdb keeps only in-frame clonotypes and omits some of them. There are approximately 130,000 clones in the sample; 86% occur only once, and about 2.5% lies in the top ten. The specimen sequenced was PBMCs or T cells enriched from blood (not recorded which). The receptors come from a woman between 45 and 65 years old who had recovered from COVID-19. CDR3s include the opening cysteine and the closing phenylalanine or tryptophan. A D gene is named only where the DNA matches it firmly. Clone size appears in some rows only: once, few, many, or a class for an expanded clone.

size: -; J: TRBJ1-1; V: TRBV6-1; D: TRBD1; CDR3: CASSEALQGVGTEAFF; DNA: TGTGCCAGCAGTGAAGCGCTTCAGGGGGTGGGAACTGAAGCTTTCTTT
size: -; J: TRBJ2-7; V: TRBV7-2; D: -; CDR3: CASSSGSNYEQYF; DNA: TGTGCCAGCAGTTCAGGGTCGAACTACGAGCAGTACTTC
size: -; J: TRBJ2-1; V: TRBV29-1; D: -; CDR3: CSVERGGESYNEQFF; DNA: TGCAGCGTTGAAAGGGGGGGGGAATCCTACAATGAGCAGTTCTTC
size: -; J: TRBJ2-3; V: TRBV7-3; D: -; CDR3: CASSLGSSTDTQYF; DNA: TGTGCCAGCAGCTTAGGCAGTTCCACAGATACGCAGTATTTT
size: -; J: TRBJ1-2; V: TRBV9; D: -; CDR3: CASSAGPAGYGYTF; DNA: TGTGCCAGCAGTGCAGGACCTGCGGGGTATGGCTACACCTTC
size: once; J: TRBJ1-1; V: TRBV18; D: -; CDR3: CASSPNLPGQGF; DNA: TGTGCCAGCTCACCCAACTTGCCAGGCCAGGGGTTT
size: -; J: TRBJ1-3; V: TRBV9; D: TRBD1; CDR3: CASSVTPQGVGGNTIYF; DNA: TGTGCCAGCAGCGTAACTCCACAGGGGGTGGGTGGAAACACCATATATTTT
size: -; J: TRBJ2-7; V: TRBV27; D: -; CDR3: CASSLFGRTPTYEQYF; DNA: TGTGCCAGCAGTTTATTTGGGAGGACACCAACCTACGAGCAGTACTTC
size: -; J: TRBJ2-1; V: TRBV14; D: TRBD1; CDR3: CASSPRDRGFNEQFF; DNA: TGTGCCAGCAGCCCCCGGGACAGGGGGTTCAATGAGCAGTTCTTC
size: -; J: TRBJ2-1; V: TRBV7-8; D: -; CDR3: CASSLGVGGRDNNEQFF; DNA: TGTGCCAGCAGCTTAGGAGTGGGGGGGCGGGACAACAATGAGCAGTTCTTC
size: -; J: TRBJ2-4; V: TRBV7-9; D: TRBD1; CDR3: CASSPTGPLAKNIQYF; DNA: TGTGCCAGCAGCCCGACAGGGCCTCTAGCCAAAAACATTCAGTACTTC
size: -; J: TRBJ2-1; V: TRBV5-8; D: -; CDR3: CASSLPSAGVSYNEQFF; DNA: TGTGCCAGCAGCTTGCCGTCCGCAGGGGTCTCCTACAATGAGCAGTTCTTC
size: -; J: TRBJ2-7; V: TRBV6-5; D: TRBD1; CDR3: CASSRSDRGSYEQYF; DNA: TGTGCCAGCAGTCGCTCGGACAGGGGATCCTACGAGCAGTACTTC
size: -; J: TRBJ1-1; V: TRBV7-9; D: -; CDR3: CASSRKTGTLMNTEAFF; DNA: TGTGCCAGCAGCCGAAAAACCGGGACACTAATGAACACTGAAGCTTTCTTT
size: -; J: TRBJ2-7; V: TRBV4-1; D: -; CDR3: CASSQGLESYEQYF; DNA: TGCGCCAGCAGCCAGGGCTTGGAATCCTACGAGCAGTACTTC
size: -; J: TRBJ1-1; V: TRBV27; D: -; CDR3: CASSFRRVWTEAFF; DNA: TGTGCCAGCAGTTTTCGCAGGGTGTGGACTGAAGCTTTCTTT
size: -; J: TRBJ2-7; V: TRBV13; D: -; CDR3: CASSLEARREQYF; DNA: TGTGCCAGCAGCTTAGAGGCTAGAAGGGAGCAGTACTTC
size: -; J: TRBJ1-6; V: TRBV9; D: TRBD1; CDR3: CASSADRGGGSPLHF; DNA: TGTGCCAGCAGCGCCGACAGGGGAGGGGGTTCACCCCTCCACTTT
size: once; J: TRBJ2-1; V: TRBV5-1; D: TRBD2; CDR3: CASSSGTSYGAYNEQFF; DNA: TGCGCCAGCAGTTCCGGGACTAGCTATGGGGCCTACAATGAGCAGTTCTTC
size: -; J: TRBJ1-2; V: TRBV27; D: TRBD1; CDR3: CASSLSVQGTVGYGYTF; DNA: TGTGCCAGCAGTTTATCGGTACAGGGGACGGTGGGGTATGGCTACACCTTC
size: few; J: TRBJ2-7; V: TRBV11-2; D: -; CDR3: CASSLRHRDYSYEQYF; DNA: TGTGCCAGCAGCCTCCGACACAGGGACTACTCCTACGAGCAGTACTTC
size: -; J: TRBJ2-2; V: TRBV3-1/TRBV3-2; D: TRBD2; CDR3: CASSQVWTSKPGELFF; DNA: TGTGCCAGCAGCCAAGTGTGGACTAGCAAGCCCGGGGAGCTGTTTTTT
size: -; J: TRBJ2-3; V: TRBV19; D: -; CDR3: CASSWGSSSTDTQYF; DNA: TGTGCCAGTAGTTGGGGCAGCTCTAGCACAGATACGCAGTATTTT
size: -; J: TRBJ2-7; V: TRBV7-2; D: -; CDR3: CASRFTGNLEQYF; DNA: TGTGCCAGCAGGTTTACAGGGAACCTCGAGCAGTACTTC
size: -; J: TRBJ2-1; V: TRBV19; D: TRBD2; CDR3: CASSGTSGVAEQFF; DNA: TGTGCCAGTAGTGGGACTAGCGGGGTTGCTGAGCAGTTCTTC
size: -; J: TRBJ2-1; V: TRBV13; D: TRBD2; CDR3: CASSYGLAGSNLEQFF; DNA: TGTGCCAGCAGCTACGGACTAGCGGGCTCCAATCTAGAGCAGTTCTTC
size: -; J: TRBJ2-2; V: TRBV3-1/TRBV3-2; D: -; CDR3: CASSQRDTTNTGELFF; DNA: TGTGCCAGCAGCCAGAGGGACACGACGAACACCGGGGAGCTGTTTTTT
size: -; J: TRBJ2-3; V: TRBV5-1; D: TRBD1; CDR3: CASSLWDRGMTDTQYF; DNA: TGCGCCAGCAGCTTATGGGACAGGGGGATGACAGATACGCAGTATTTT
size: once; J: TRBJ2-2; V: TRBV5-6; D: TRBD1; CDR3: CASSGTGRVTGELFF; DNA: TGTGCCAGCAGCGGGACAGGGCGGGTCACCGGGGAGCTGTTTTTT
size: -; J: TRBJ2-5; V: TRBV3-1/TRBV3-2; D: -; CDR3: CASSQVVLPSETQYF; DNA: TGTGCCAGCAGCCAAGTAGTACTTCCCTCGGAGACCCAGTACTTC
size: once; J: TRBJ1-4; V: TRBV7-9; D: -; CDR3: CASSLGGTTTTNEKLFF; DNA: TGTGCCAGCAGCTTAGGCGGTACTACTACAACTAATGAAAAACTGTTTTTT
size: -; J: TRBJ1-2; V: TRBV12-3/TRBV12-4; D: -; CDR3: CASRRDVGGYTF; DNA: TGTGCCAGCAGGCGGGACGTTGGTGGCTACACCTTC
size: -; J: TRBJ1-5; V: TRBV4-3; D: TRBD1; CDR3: CASSQQQGQIGQPQHF; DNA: TGCGCCAGCAGCCAACAACAGGGGCAGATCGGTCAGCCCCAGCATTTT
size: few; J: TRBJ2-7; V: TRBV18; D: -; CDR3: CASSPDSYEQYF; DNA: TGTGCCAGCTCACCCGACAGTTACGAGCAGTACTTC
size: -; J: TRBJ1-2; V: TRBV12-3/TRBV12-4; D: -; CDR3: CASSGTHRDGYTF; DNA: TGTGCCAGCAGTGGGACGCACAGGGATGGCTACACCTTC
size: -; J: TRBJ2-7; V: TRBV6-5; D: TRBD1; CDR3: CATEDRVHEQYF; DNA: TGTGCCACAGAGGACAGGGTGCACGAGCAGTACTTC
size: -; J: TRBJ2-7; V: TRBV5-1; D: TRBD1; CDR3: CASSVGQGDEQYF; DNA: TGCGCCAGCAGCGTGGGACAGGGGGACGAGCAGTACTTC
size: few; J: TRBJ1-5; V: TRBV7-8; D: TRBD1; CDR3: CASSSGTGGYQPQHF; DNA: TGTGCCAGCAGCTCAGGGACAGGTGGATATCAGCCCCAGCATTTT
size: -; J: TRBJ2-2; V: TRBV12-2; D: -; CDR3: CASRLGDRVANTGELFF; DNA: TGTGCAAGTCGCTTAGGAGACAGGGTGGCGAACACCGGGGAGCTGTTTTTT
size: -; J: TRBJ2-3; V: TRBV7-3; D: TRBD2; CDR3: CASSLQGPGGTQYF; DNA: TGTGCCAGCAGCTTACAGGGCCCGGGAGGTACGCAGTATTTT
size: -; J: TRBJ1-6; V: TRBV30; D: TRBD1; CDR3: CACKPPRQGSPLHF; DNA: TGTGCCTGCAAACCCCCAAGACAGGGCTCACCCCTCCACTTT
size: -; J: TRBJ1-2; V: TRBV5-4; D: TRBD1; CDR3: CASRLAGGGYGYTF; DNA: TGTGCCAGCAGACTTGCAGGGGGCGGCTATGGCTACACCTTC
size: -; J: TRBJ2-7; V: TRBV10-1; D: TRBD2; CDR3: CASSESIRRGAEYEQYF; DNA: TGCGCCAGCAGTGAGTCGATTAGGCGGGGGGCCGAATACGAGCAGTACTTC
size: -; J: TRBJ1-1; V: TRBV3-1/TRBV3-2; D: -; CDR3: CASSRTPPEAFF; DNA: TGTGCCAGCAGCCGAACACCTCCTGAAGCTTTCTTT
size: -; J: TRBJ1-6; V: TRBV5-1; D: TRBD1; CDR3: CASSLPSGQGRNSPLHF; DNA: TGCGCCAGCAGCTTGCCATCGGGACAGGGACGGAATTCACCCCTCCACTTT
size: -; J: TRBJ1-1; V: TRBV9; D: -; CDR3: CASSVAGLNTEAFF; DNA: TGTGCCAGCAGCGTAGCGGGTTTGAACACTGAAGCTTTCTTT
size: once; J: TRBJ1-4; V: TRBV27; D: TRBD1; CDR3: CASRTGAGIEKLFF; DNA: TGTGCCAGCAGAACAGGGGCTGGAATTGAAAAACTGTTTTTT
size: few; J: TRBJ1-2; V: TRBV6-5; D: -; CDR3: CASSPWGGAGYTF; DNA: TGTGCCAGCAGCCCATGGGGCGGGGCCGGCTACACCTTC
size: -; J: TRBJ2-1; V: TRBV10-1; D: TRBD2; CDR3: CASSESIASGVNNEQFF; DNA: TGCGCCAGCAGTGAGTCGATTGCTAGCGGGGTAAACAATGAGCAGTTCTTC
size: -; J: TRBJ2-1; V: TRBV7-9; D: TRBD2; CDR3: CAAERGGGLNNEQFF; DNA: TGTGCCGCCGAACGCGGCGGGGGGTTAAACAATGAGCAGTTCTTC
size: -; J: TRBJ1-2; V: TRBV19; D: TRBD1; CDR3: CASSMSGTGSNYGYTF; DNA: TGTGCCAGTAGTATGAGTGGGACAGGGTCTAACTATGGCTACACCTTC
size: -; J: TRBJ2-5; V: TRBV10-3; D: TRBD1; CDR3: CAISSGTVQETQYF; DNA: TGTGCCATCAGTTCCGGGACAGTCCAAGAGACCCAGTACTTC
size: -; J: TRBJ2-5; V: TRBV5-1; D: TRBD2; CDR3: CASSSGGFLETQYF; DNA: TGCGCCAGCAGCTCGGGGGGGTTCTTGGAGACCCAGTACTTC
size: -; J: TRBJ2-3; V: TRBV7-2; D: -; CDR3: CASSLVRRAMSTDTQYF; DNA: TGTGCCAGCAGCTTAGTGCGGAGGGCGATGAGCACAGATACGCAGTATTTT
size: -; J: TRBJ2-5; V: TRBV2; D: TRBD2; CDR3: CASRGGGPQETQYF; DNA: TGTGCCAGCAGGGGCGGGGGGCCCCAAGAGACCCAGTACTTC
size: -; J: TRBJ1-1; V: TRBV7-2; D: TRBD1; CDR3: CASSPGTGMNTEAFF; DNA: TGTGCCAGCAGCCCTGGGACAGGAATGAACACTGAAGCTTTCTTT
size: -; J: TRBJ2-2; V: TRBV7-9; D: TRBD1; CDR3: CASSVVDRGRGELFF; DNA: TGTGCCAGCAGCGTCGTGGACAGGGGAAGGGGGGAGCTGTTTTTT
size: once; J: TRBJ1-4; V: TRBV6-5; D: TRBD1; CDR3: CASSLTGTGFEKLFF; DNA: TGTGCCAGCAGTTTAACCGGGACAGGGTTTGAAAAACTGTTTTTT